The 23 T cell receptor beta chains presented below share a single source sample, sequenced in a study of cytomegalovirus exposure and HLA in healthy donors (dated by TCRdb to 2017 to 2019). The method was the immunoSEQ multiplex PCR assay. A mixture of 60 forward primers for TCR Vbeta segments and 13 reverse primers for TCR Jbeta segments was used in the multiplex PCR. In TCRdb, the immuneACCESS table is reduced to in-frame sequences with V and J assigned. These tables do not hold every clone; where another copy was compared, an unresolved V gene accounts for under half, and the others remain unexplained. The sample table shows around 90,000 clones, and roughly 80% are seen once. Around 3% of the sample goes to the ten largest clones. Sequencing was performed on PBMCs. The source of these receptors is a man aged 25 to 40 in good health and CMV-seronegative.

The rearrangement uses TRBV6-5 and TRBJ1-1, with D perhaps matching TRBD1 (5 bases). This CDR3 comprises 15 residues. Trimming removed 4 bases from V and 5 bases from J, with 17 bases in between. Per germline, CDR1 MNHEY and CDR2 SVGAGI. As DNA, the CDR3 is TGTGCCAGCAGTTTGGGCAGGGAAATGGGAACTGAAGCTTTCTTT. Encoded protein: CASSLGREMGTEAFF.

V gene TRBV13 combines with J gene TRBJ2-2; the D is unclear. The V end was cut by 8 bases, the J end by 4 bases, with 8 bases between. The CDR3 extends over 12 amino acids. Germline lookup yields CDR1 PRHDT and CDR2 FYEKMQ (reference sequence). This CDR3 reads CASAVGTGELFF. The CDR3 DNA reads as TGTGCCAGCGCCGTCGGCACCGGGGAGCTGTTTTTT.

This chain connects TRBV30 to TRBJ1-1; D gene unclear. Germline CDR1 and CDR2: GTSNPN and SVGIG (reference sequence). The CDR3 contains 15 residues. V was pared by 3 bases and J by 0 bases, with 14 bases between. CDR3 nucleotide sequence: TGTGCCTGGAGACCCCTTTTGAGGATGAACACTGAAGCTTTCTTT. This codes for CAWRPLLRMNTEAFF.

This clone was seen a single time. This chain connects TRBV28 to TRBJ1-5; possibly TRBD1 for D (6 bases). From germline, CDR1 is MDHEN and CDR2 SYDVKM. This CDR3 spans 17 amino acids. Trimming stripped 2 bases from V and 7 bases from J, with 21 bases between. This CDR3 is CASSLGPTGWEGQPQHF. CDR3 in DNA: TGTGCCAGCAGTTTAGGCCCTACAGGGTGGGAAGGGCAGCCCCAGCATTTT.

The CDR3 protein is CATSRWTGTSGANVLTF. The CDR3 DNA reads as TGTGCCACCAGCCGATGGACAGGGACGTCTGGGGCCAACGTCCTGACTTTC. V usage is TRBV15 and J usage is TRBJ2-6; the match to TRBD1 covers 8 bases. Looked up from germline, CDR1 is LNHNV and CDR2 is YYDKDF (reference sequence). The CDR3 totals 17 residues. Trimming at V came to 5 bases and at J to 1 base, leaving 7 bases not matched to a gene. The full variable domain, with the rest looked up from reference TRBV15 and TRBJ2-6, is DAMVIQNPRYQVTQFGKPVTLSCSQTLNHNVMYWYQQKSSQAPKLLFHYYDKDFNNEADTPDNFQSRRPNTSFCFLDIRSPGLGDTAMYLCATSRWTGTSGANVLTFGAGSRLTVL.

The chain links TRBV4-3 to TRBJ1-1; 7 nucleotides line up with TRBD1. CDR1 and CDR2 (germline): LGHNA, YSLEER. The CDR3 has 15 residues. V lost 1 base, J lost 3 bases, and 5 bases stayed unmatched. The CDR3 reads CASSQADRADTEAFF. The CDR3 DNA is TGCGCCAGCAGCCAAGCCGACAGGGCGGACACTGAAGCTTTCTTT.

This clone was detected once. This chain joins TRBV4-2 and TRBJ1-4; D is possibly TRBD1 (6 bases). Trimming shortened V by 4 bases and J by 7 bases, and 16 bases separated the two germline ends. The CDR3 is 15 amino acids. CDR1 is LGHNA, CDR2 YNFKEQ, per germline. CDR3 sequence (DNA): TGTGCCAGCAGCCCACTCGGGGGGCAACCTGAAAAACTGTTTTTT. It specifies CASSPLGGQPEKLFF.

The chain links TRBV9 to TRBJ1-4; possibly TRBD1 for D (5 bases). Trimming removed 4 bases from V and 7 bases from J, with 14 bases in between. Germline V lookup: CDR1 SGDLS, CDR2 YYNGEE. The CDR3 covers 14 residues. CDR3 sequence: CASSPQGQTEKLFF. CDR3 coding DNA: TGTGCCAGCAGCCCCCAGGGCCAGACTGAAAAACTGTTTTTT.

The rearrangement joins TRBV18 to TRBJ1-5, with D perhaps matching TRBD1 (5 bases). V lost 3 bases to trimming and J lost 4 bases, with 22 bases between them. Germline CDR1 reads KGHSH; CDR2 reads LQKENI. CDR3 length: 18 residues. The CDR3, as DNA: TGTGCCAGCTCACCCGGGACCGGGAGAGGGTCCTTGAATCAGCCCCAGCATTTT. It yields the protein CASSPGTGRGSLNQPQHF.

The gene calls are TRBV7-9 and TRBJ1-4; a possible D gene is TRBD1 (6 bases). Deletions cut 5 bases from V and 5 bases from J, with 18 bases between. Looked up from germline, CDR1 is SEHNR and CDR2 is FQNEAQ (reference sequence). This CDR3 has 16 residues. CDR3 protein: CASSPNRAGANEKLFF. DNA of the CDR3: TGTGCCAGCAGCCCCAACCGGGCAGGGGCAAATGAAAAACTGTTTTTT.

V gene TRBV27 combines with J gene TRBJ2-1; tentatively, D is TRBD2 (5 bases). The CDR3 extends over 14 amino acids. Trimming took off 6 bases at V and 0 bases at J, with 9 bases between the two ends. Per germline, CDR1 MNHEY and CDR2 SMNVEV (reference sequence). In nucleotides, the CDR3 is TGTGCCAGCAGACTAGGGAGCTCCTACAATGAGCAGTTCTTC. Its protein is CASRLGSSYNEQFF.

A remark on this clone: Other DNA sequences from this sample encode an identical CDR3 as well. The rearrangement uses TRBV9 and TRBJ1-1, with a weak D call TRBD1 (6 bases). V was shortened by 0 bases and J by 2 bases, with 11 bases between the two germline ends. Germline CDR1 SGDLS, CDR2 YYNGEE. The CDR3 has 15 residues. CDR3: CASSVGTASNTEAFF. CDR3 DNA: TGTGCCAGCAGCGTAGGGACAGCTTCTAACACTGAAGCTTTCTTT.

The gene calls are TRBV30 and TRBJ1-5; possibly TRBD1 for D (5 bases). Deletions cut 2 bases from V and 0 bases from J, with 14 bases between. The CDR3 spans 16 residues. The germline gives CDR1 GTSNPN, CDR2 SVGIG (reference sequence). CDR3: CAWSLGVGNSNQPQHF. The CDR3 DNA reads as TGTGCCTGGAGTTTAGGGGTAGGGAATAGCAATCAGCCCCAGCATTTT.

The CDR3 DNA reads TGTGCCAGCAGTATTCACCGGGACAGGGGAGGTGAAAAACTGTTTTTT. As protein: CASSIHRDRGGEKLFF. V and J are TRBV2 and TRBJ1-4, with TRBD1 matching 10 bases. The CDR3 consists of 16 residues. Germline assignment: CDR1 SNHLY and CDR2 FYNNEI. J gave up 7 bases and V 5 bases, and 10 bases lay outside the gene matches.

This rearrangement joins TRBV5-8 to TRBJ1-2; perhaps TRBD1 as D (5 bases). Trimming shortened V by 0 bases and J by 4 bases, and 10 bases separated the two germline ends. This CDR3 spans 14 amino acids. Germline assignment: CDR1 SGHTS and CDR2 YDEGEE. The CDR3 region has the DNA TGTGCCAGCAGCTTGGAGGTGACAGCCTATGGCTACACCTTC. This sequence encodes CASSLEVTAYGYTF.

The chain combines TRBV29-1 with TRBJ2-5; D may be TRBD1 (5 bases). Germline V gene sequence: CDR1 SQVTM, CDR2 ANQGSEA. V was clipped by 6 bases and J by 1 base, with 12 bases between them. The CDR3 contains 13 residues. CDR3 sequence (DNA): TGCAGCGTAGTCCGAACAGGCCAAGAGACCCAGTACTTC. The encoded protein is CSVVRTGQETQYF. The whole variable domain, filled in from reference TRBV29-1 and TRBJ2-5, reads SAVISQKPSRDICQRGTSLTIQCQVDSQVTMMFWYRQQPGQSLTLIATANQGSEATYESGFVIDKFPISRPNLTFSTLTVSNMSPEDSSIYLCSVVRTGQETQYFGPGTRLLVL.

This clone was detected only once. This chain uses TRBV29-1 with TRBJ1-1; D possibly corresponds to TRBD1 (6 bases). V gave up 6 bases and J gave up 7 bases, with 15 bases separating them. The CDR3 has 12 amino acids. In germline, CDR1 is SQVTM, CDR2 ANQGSEA. In nucleotides, the CDR3 is TGCAGCGTGCGGCGGGGGGGCGGTGAAGCTTTCTTT. This translates into CSVRRGGGEAFF.

The chain has TRBV5-6 and TRBJ1-2; D unresolved. The CDR3 is 15 amino acids. The germline V and J ends were trimmed by 0 bases and 2 bases, with 11 bases remaining between them. Germline V CDR1 and CDR2: SGHDT, YYEEEE. CDR3 protein: CASSLDRRENYGYTF. The CDR3 nucleotides read TGTGCCAGCAGCTTGGATCGGCGGGAAAACTATGGCTACACCTTC.

The chain is built from TRBV5-4 and TRBJ1-1, with a possible D match to TRBD1 (6 bases). Germline values: CDR1 SGHNT, CDR2 YYREEE (reference sequence). The ends were cut back, 1 base at V and 3 bases at J, with 7 bases in the middle. The CDR3 contains 13 residues. CDR3 DNA: TGTGCCAGCAGCTTGAGGGGGTACACTGAAGCTTTCTTT. Its protein is CASSLRGYTEAFF.

The V and J genes are TRBV19 and TRBJ1-1, with D hard to call. The CDR3 totals 14 residues. Trimming removed 5 bases at V and 1 base at J, with 11 bases between. CDR1 is LNHDA, CDR2 SQIVND, per germline (reference sequence). The CDR3 nucleotides read TGTGCCAGTAGTCGCCCCCTCGGGAACACTGAAGCTTTCTTT. Protein product: CASSRPLGNTEAFF.

About this clone itself: Different DNA sequences within this sample yield the same CDR3. CDR3 loop: CASSGEETQYF. As DNA, the CDR3 is TGCGCCAGCAGCGGAGAAGAGACCCAGTACTTC. The genes are TRBV5-1 and TRBJ2-5; D ambiguous. This CDR3 contains 11 residues. V shed 4 bases and J shed 3 bases, with 4 bases lying between them. Germline-derived CDR1 and CDR2 are SGHRS and YFSETQ. The variable domain in full, with the rest retrieved from reference TRBV5-1 and TRBJ2-5, is KAGVTQTPRYLIKTRGQQVTLSCSPISGHRSVSWYQQTPGQGLQFLFEYFSETQRNKGNFPGRFSGRQFSNSRSEMNVSTLELGDSALYLCASSGEETQYFGPGTRLLVL.

The chain has TRBV28 and TRBJ1-6; D possibly corresponds to TRBD1 (5 bases). With 6 bases removed from V and 6 bases from J, the gap between germline ends came to 12 bases. This CDR3 has 14 residues. The germline CDR1 and CDR2 sequences are MDHEN and SYDVKM. CDR3 DNA: TGTGCCAGCAGGTCGAGCAGGGCTAATTCACCCCTCCACTTT. Its translation: CASRSSRANSPLHF.

The chain uses TRBV6-5 and TRBJ1-1, with D possibly matching TRBD1 (5 bases). The CDR3 totals 15 residues. Deletions cut 6 bases from V and 2 bases from J, with 16 bases between. The germline V gene has CDR1 MNHEY and CDR2 SVGAGI. The CDR3 nucleotides are TGTGCCAGCAGACCACCTGGACACCTCAACACTGAAGCTTTCTTT. Encoded protein: CASRPPGHLNTEAFF.